Listed here is a single TCR beta chain. Its antigen remains unknown. Given a much more abundant clone one base away, this may be a read error. These data come from a study of breast tumors, draining lymph nodes, adjacent tissues. Losses at the gene ends were 2 bases for V and 1 base for J; bases not matched to a gene: 10. Germline loops: CDR1 SGHRS, CDR2 YFSETQ. There are 17 residues in the CDR3. TCRdb re-derived calls from the multiplex PCR reads in MiXCR, one entry per CDR3 protein. The table has some 120,000 distinct CDR3 sequences, just under 20% seen once. Breast cancer patients provided tissue from their axillary draining lymph nodes. The study, taken as a whole, reports: Findings are consistent with lymph node origin and intratumoral expansion of most tumor T cells.

The chain couples TRBV5-1 to TRBJ2-3; the match to TRBD2 covers 7 bases. This TCR was sampled from a female donor with breast cancer. Some clones in this sample may be carry-over from other donors' samples. Sequencing input: axillary lymph node tissue. The CDR3 is CASSFRGRDYGTDTQYF. DNA of the CDR3: TGCGCCAGCAGCTTTCGCGGCCGGGACTATGGCACAGATACGCAGTATTTT.